The 17 T cell receptor beta chains reported below all come from one sample, sequenced in a study of CD8 T cells in ankylosing spondylitis. TCRdb re-called the 5' RACE reads with MiXCR, one entry per CDR3 protein. This table holds 200,000 to 250,000 distinct CDR3 sequences, more than 9% found once. The sample taken for sequencing was blood, either unsorted or a sorted T cell fraction (not recorded which). These receptors were obtained from a male donor with ankylosing spondylitis or in good health (not recorded which).

This clonotype has a count of ten or more. The gene calls are TRBV12-3 or TRBV12-4 and TRBJ1-6, with no clear D. The ends were cut back, 4 bases at V and 8 bases at J, with 3 bases in the middle. The length of the CDR3 is 11 residues. CDR3 sequence: CASSSHSPLHF. DNA for the CDR3: TGTGCCAGCAGTTCGCATTCACCCCTCCACTTT.

This clonotype was seen ten or more times. This chain links TRBV12-3 or TRBV12-4 with TRBJ1-5; TRBD1 might be the D (6 bases). Trimming left V 6 bases short and J 9 bases short, with 12 bases between. The CDR3 covers 12 residues. CDR3 sequence reads: CASSPGGGPQHF. For the CDR3, the DNA is TGTGCCAGCAGCCCAGGAGGGGGGCCCCAGCATTTT.

This clonotype appeared many times. V gene TRBV12-3 or TRBV12-4 combines with J gene TRBJ2-3; possible D gene TRBD1, 5 bases. The CDR3 runs 13 residues. V was trimmed by 5 bases and J by 4 bases, leaving 10 bases between them. CDR3 amino acids: CASSIQGADTQYF. The CDR3 coding sequence is TGTGCCAGCAGTATACAAGGGGCAGATACGCAGTATTTT.

This clonotype was counted ten times or more. The J gene is TRBJ2-7, the V gene TRBV6-1; the match to TRBD2 covers 10 bases. V shed 6 bases, J shed 3 bases, and the junction held 5 bases outside the gene matches. Germline V lookup: CDR1 MNHNS, CDR2 SASEGT. The CDR3 extends over 14 amino acids. The CDR3 DNA sequence: TGTGCCAGCAGCCGACTAGCGGGTCACTACGAGCAGTACTTC. The encoded protein is CASSRLAGHYEQYF.

The chain recombines TRBV5-1 with TRBJ1-3; D is unresolved. V lost 1 base, J lost 0 bases, and 11 bases lay in between. CDR3 length: 16 amino acids. Germline lookup yields CDR1 SGHRS and CDR2 YFSETQ. Here the CDR3 reads CASSLKTESSGNTIYF. In DNA form, the CDR3 reads TGCGCCAGCAGCTTGAAGACGGAAAGCTCTGGAAACACCATATATTTT.

This clonotype was seen a handful of times. This chain uses TRBV29-1 with TRBJ1-5, with TRBD1 matching over 7 bases. With 6 bases clipped from V and 7 bases from J, the junction kept 9 bases outside the gene matches. CDR3 size: 13 residues. Germline V gene data show CDR1 as SQVTM and CDR2 as ANQGSEA. CDR3 protein: CSVHTGVGQPQHF. The CDR3 region has the DNA TGCAGCGTACACACAGGGGTAGGACAGCCCCAGCATTTT.

This clonotype was picked up a small number of times. The CDR3 protein is CAGSTSGRSNEQFF. CDR3 sequence (DNA): TGTGCCGGTTCCACTAGCGGGAGATCCAATGAGCAGTTCTTC. The V gene is TRBV25-1, the J gene TRBJ2-1; 11 nucleotides line up with TRBD2. The CDR3 consists of 14 residues. Unmatched junction bases numbered 9, after V lost 11 bases and J lost 6 bases. Germline CDR1 MGHDK, CDR2 SYGVNS.

There are many counts of this clonotype. This chain connects TRBV10-3 to TRBJ1-5, with 10 positions matching TRBD1. The CDR3 is 16 amino acids. The ends lost 5 bases at V and 9 bases at J; junction bases unmatched: 13. Germline assignment: CDR1 ENHRY and CDR2 SYGVKD. The chain's CDR3 is CAISPMDRGVQGPQHF. CDR3 nucleotides: TGTGCCATCAGTCCCATGGACAGGGGGGTGCAGGGGCCCCAGCATTTT.

The table lists this clonotype with a few counts. The chain is built from TRBV5-1 and TRBJ2-3, with D perhaps given as TRBD1 or TRBD2 (7 bases each). With 4 bases removed from V and 4 bases from J, the gap between germline ends came to 16 bases. CDR1 and CDR2 from the germline V gene are SGHRS and YFSETQ. CDR3 length: 15 amino acids. The CDR3 is CASSGTGAGADTQYF. The DNA for the CDR3 is TGCGCCAGCAGCGGTACAGGGGCGGGGGCAGATACGCAGTATTTT.

The sample holds many counts of this clonotype. The rearrangement links TRBV7-2 to TRBJ2-1, with 7 bases that match TRBD2. V was clipped by 3 bases and J by 8 bases; unmatched bases: 7. There are 14 residues in the CDR3. CDR1 SGHTA and CDR2 FQGNSA come from the germline V gene. This CDR3 is CASSFTGSGDEQFF. The CDR3 DNA reads TGTGCCAGCAGCTTCACCGGGAGCGGGGATGAGCAGTTCTTC.

Worth noting for this clonotype: The junction and the germline gene differ at one end; a read error may be behind it. V is TRBV27 and J is TRBJ1-4; the match to TRBD1 covers 12 bases. The germline gives CDR1 MNHEY, CDR2 SMNVEV (reference sequence). The CDR3 length is 17 residues. The CDR3 DNA follows: TGTGCCAGCAGCCGGGACAGGGGGCTCACAACTAATGAAAGACTGTTTTTT. Its translation: CASSRDRGLTTNERLFF.

This clonotype was detected many times. CDR3 amino acids: CASIPGLAERSEQFF. DNA for the CDR3: TGTGCCAGCATCCCTGGACTAGCGGAGCGGAGTGAGCAGTTCTTC. The J gene is TRBJ2-1, the V gene TRBV12-3 or TRBV12-4; 10 nucleotides line up with TRBD2. This CDR3 region has 15 residues. Trimming at V came to 7 bases and at J to 9 bases, leaving 12 bases not matched to a gene.

Concerning this clonotype itself: A much more abundant neighbour one base away suggests this may be a read error. The gene calls are TRBV11-2 and TRBJ1-2; D not resolved. Germline CDR1 and CDR2: SGHAT and FQNNGV. The CDR3 has 14 amino acids. V was shortened by 5 bases and J by 6 bases, with 16 bases between the two germline ends. The CDR3 protein is CASSPGLEANGYTF. The CDR3 DNA reads as TGTGCCAGCAGCCCAGGCCTAGAAGCCAATGGCTACACCTTC.

This clonotype was detected ten times or more. The chain combines TRBV5-5 with TRBJ2-1; a possible D gene is TRBD2 (6 bases). Germline V gene lookup returns CDR1 SGHKS and CDR2 YYEKEE (reference sequence). This CDR3 region has 15 residues. V was cut by 3 bases and J by 5 bases, with 15 bases left in between. CDR3 in amino acids: CASSWGLLENNEQFF. The CDR3 DNA is TGTGCCAGCAGCTGGGGACTCCTTGAAAACAATGAGCAGTTCTTC.

The V call is TRBV7-9, the J call TRBJ1-2; D is possibly TRBD1 (6 bases). Germline CDR1 and CDR2: SEHNR and FQNEAQ (reference sequence). This CDR3 is 14 amino acids long. V was cut by 3 bases and J by 8 bases, with 16 bases left in between. The CDR3 region is CASSLDRGTGGYTF. CDR3 nucleotide sequence: TGTGCCAGCAGCTTGGACAGAGGGACCGGCGGCTACACCTTC.

This clonotype was detected many times. The gene calls are TRBV7-9 and TRBJ1-2, with 9 bases aligning to TRBD1. This CDR3 comprises 16 residues. CDR1 SEHNR and CDR2 FQNEAQ come from the germline V gene (reference sequence). Trimming removed 6 bases from V and 5 bases from J; junction bases left unmatched: 13. CDR3 in DNA: TGTGCCAGCAGTCCGGTATCTACAGGGGGCGCATATGGCTACACCTTC. As protein: CASSPVSTGGAYGYTF.

This rearrangement joins TRBV7-8 to TRBJ1-4; 7 bases are a match to TRBD1. The CDR3 has 16 amino acids. Germline V CDR1 and CDR2: SGHVS, FQNEAQ. With V trimmed by 5 bases and J by 0 bases, 6 bases remained unmatched. The CDR3 DNA follows: TGTGCCAGCAGCCTGAGGGGGCCGGCAACTAATGAAAAACTGTTTTTT. It is translated as CASSLRGPATNEKLFF.